The entry that follows covers one TCR beta chain sequence. The sample belongs to a study of blood T cell repertoires in COVID-19. Study background: T cells, B-cell-depleted T cells, or PBMCs supplied cDNA or gDNA.

Clones were sequenced by immunoSEQ multiplex PCR, and TCRdb holds only the in-frame ones, with some missing. The table records around 100,000 clones, 80% to 90% of them present only once. There are 13 residues in the CDR3. The V end was cut by 4 bases, the J end by 8 bases, with 15 bases between. Germline CDR1 is SGHNT and CDR2 is YYREEE (reference sequence). The sequencing sample was made of peripheral blood. The chain carries TRBV5-4 and TRBJ1-1; D gene ambiguous. The TCR comes from a woman aged 55-75 years with acute or convalescent COVID-19. The CDR3 coding sequence is TGTGCCAGCAGCCGCGGTGCTGACTTCGAAGCTTTCTTT. It specifies CASSRGADFEAFF.